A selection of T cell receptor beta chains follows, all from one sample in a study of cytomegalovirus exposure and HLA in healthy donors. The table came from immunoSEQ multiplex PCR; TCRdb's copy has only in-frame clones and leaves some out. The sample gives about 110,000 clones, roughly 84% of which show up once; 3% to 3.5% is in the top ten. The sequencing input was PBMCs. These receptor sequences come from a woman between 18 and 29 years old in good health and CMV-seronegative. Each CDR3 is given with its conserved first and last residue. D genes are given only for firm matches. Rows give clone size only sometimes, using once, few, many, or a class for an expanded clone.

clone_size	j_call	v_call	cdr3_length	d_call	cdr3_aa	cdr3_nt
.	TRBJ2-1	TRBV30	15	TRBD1	CAWGWDRGFTDEQFF	TGTGCCTGGGGATGGGACAGGGGATTCACAGATGAGCAGTTCTTC
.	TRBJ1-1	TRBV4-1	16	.	CASSQDSAGWNTEAFF	TGCGCCAGCAGCCAAGATTCGGCGGGGTGGAACACTGAAGCTTTCTTT
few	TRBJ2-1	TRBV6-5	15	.	CASSYSRMGGNEQFF	TGTGCCAGCAGTTACTCGAGGATGGGGGGCAATGAGCAGTTCTTC
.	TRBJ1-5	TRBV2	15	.	CASSEGQFSNQPQHF	TGTGCCAGCAGTGAAGGACAGTTTAGCAATCAGCCCCAGCATTTT
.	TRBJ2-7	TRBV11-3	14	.	CASRRINRDNEQYF	TGTGCCAGCAGGCGTATAAACCGGGACAACGAGCAGTACTTC
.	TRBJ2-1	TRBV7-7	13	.	CASSLWANNEQFF	TGTGCCAGCAGTCTTTGGGCAAACAATGAGCAGTTCTTC
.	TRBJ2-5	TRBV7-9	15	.	CASSLNEVPQETQYF	TGTGCCAGCAGCTTAAACGAGGTCCCTCAAGAGACCCAGTACTTC
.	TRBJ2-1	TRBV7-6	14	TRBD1	CATSLGQVFDEQFF	TGTGCCACGTCCTTAGGACAGGTTTTCGATGAGCAGTTCTTC
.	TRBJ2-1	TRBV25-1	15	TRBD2	CASSRASGTNNEQFF	TGTGCCAGCAGTCGGGCTAGCGGGACTAACAATGAGCAGTTCTTC
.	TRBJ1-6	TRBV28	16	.	CASSPTDSSYNSPLHF	TGTGCCAGCAGTCCTACTGACAGTTCCTATAATTCACCCCTCCACTTT
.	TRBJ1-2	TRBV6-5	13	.	CASSAGHNYGYTF	TGTGCCAGCAGTGCGGGGCATAACTATGGCTACACCTTC
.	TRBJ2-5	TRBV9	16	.	CASSVAWNSVQETQYF	TGTGCCAGCAGCGTAGCCTGGAATAGCGTTCAAGAGACCCAGTACTTC
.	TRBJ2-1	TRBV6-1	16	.	CASSEGQQMIYNEQFF	TGTGCCAGCAGTGAAGGACAGCAGATGATTTACAATGAGCAGTTCTTC
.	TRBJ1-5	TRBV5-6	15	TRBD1	CASSSFTGANQPQHF	TGTGCCAGCAGCTCTTTTACAGGGGCAAACCAGCCCCAGCATTTT
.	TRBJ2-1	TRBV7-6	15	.	CASSLTVSSYNEQFF	TGTGCCAGCAGCTTAACGGTTAGCTCCTACAATGAGCAGTTCTTC
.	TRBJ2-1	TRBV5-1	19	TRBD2	CASSPRGTSGVSSYNEQFF	TGCGCCAGCAGCCCCAGGGGGACTAGCGGGGTTTCCTCCTACAATGAGCAGTTCTTC
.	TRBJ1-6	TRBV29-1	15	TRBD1	CSVAVGTGINSPLHF	TGCAGCGTTGCCGTCGGGACAGGGATTAATTCACCCCTCCACTTT
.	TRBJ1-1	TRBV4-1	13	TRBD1	CASSQGTGAEAFF	TGCGCCAGCAGCCAGGGGACAGGGGCCGAAGCTTTCTTT
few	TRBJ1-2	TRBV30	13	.	CAWSGSGAYGYTF	TGTGCCTGGAGTGGGTCAGGGGCCTATGGCTACACCTTC
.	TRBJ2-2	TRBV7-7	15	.	CASSLYGQGIGELFF	TGTGCCAGCAGCTTATATGGGCAGGGGATCGGGGAGCTGTTTTTT
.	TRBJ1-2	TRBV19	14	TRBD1	CASSALTPGGGYTF	TGTGCCAGTAGTGCTCTTACTCCAGGGGGTGGCTACACCTTC
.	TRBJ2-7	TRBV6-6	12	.	CATLGRNYEQYF	TGTGCCACCCTGGGCAGGAACTACGAGCAGTACTTC
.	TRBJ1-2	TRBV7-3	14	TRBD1	CASSLTGQGGGYTF	TGTGCCAGCAGCTTAACCGGACAGGGGGGTGGCTACACCTTC
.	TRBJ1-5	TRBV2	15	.	CASSGRGSDNQPQHF	TGTGCCAGCAGTGGAAGGGGGAGCGACAATCAGCCCCAGCATTTT
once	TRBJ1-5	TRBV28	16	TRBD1	CASSEMGGTGNQPQHF	TGTGCCAGCAGTGAGATGGGGGGGACAGGGAATCAGCCCCAGCATTTT
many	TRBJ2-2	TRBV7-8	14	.	CASSLDRNTGELFF	TGTGCCAGCAGCTTAGACAGGAACACCGGGGAGCTGTTTTTT
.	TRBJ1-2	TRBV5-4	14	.	CASSLERGNYGYTF	TGTGCCAGCAGCTTGGAAAGGGGAAACTATGGCTACACCTTC
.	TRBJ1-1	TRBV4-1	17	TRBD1	CASSQQTGTAMNTEAFF	TGCGCCAGCAGCCAACAAACAGGGACAGCCATGAACACTGAAGCTTTCTTT
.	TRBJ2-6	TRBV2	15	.	CASGEQDSGANVLTF	TGTGCCAGCGGCGAACAGGACTCTGGGGCCAACGTCCTGACTTTC
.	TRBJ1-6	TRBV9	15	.	CASSVGGTSNSPLHF	TGTGCCAGCAGCGTAGGTGGGACAAGTAATTCACCCCTCCACTTT
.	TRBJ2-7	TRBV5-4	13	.	CASSPGDSYEQYF	TGTGCCAGCTCCCCGGGGGACTCCTACGAGCAGTACTTC
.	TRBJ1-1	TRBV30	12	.	CAWSDRSYEAFF	TGTGCCTGGAGCGATCGTAGTTATGAAGCTTTCTTT
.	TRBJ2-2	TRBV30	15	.	CALPRQGRWAGELFF	TGTGCCCTGCCTCGGCAGGGAAGGTGGGCCGGGGAGCTGTTTTTT
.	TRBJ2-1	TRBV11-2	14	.	CASSLWGAYNEQFF	TGTGCCAGCAGTTTATGGGGGGCCTACAATGAGCAGTTCTTC
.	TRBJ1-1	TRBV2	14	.	CASSVEAGVTEAFF	TGTGCCAGCAGTGTAGAAGCAGGGGTGACTGAAGCTTTCTTT
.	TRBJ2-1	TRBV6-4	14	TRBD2	CASSESGGAGEQFF	TGTGCCAGCAGTGAGAGCGGGGGGGCAGGTGAGCAGTTCTTC
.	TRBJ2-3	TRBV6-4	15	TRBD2	CASSDGYSGADTQYF	TGTGCCAGCAGTGACGGGTACAGCGGGGCAGATACGCAGTATTTT
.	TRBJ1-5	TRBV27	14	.	CASSFAGGNQPQHF	TGTGCCAGCAGTTTTGCGGGGGGCAATCAGCCCCAGCATTTT
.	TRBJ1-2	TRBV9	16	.	CASSPRGQGGSYGYTF	TGTGCCAGCAGCCCAAGGGGCCAGGGAGGGTCCTATGGCTACACCTTC
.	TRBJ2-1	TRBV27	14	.	CASSPQARYNEQFF	TGTGCCAGCAGTCCACAGGCACGGTACAATGAGCAGTTCTTC